A single sample gave rise to the 15 T cell receptor beta chains below, sequenced in a study of T-cell memory formation after mild COVID-19. A single record per CDR3 protein comes from TCRdb applying MiXCR to the 5' RACE reads. The table has tens of thousands of distinct CDR3 sequences, 5% to 7% seen once; the top ten hold approximately 0.81%. Source material: PBMCs or a T cell subset sorted from them (not recorded which). The receptors were gathered from an adult who had mild COVID-19 (a few samples of this study predate the infection). Cell type and time point are not known.

The genes are TRBV5-1 and TRBJ1-3, with D possibly matching TRBD1 (6 bases). Trimming took off 4 bases at V and 8 bases at J, with 16 bases between the two ends. Per germline, CDR1 SGHRS and CDR2 YFSETQ. The CDR3 has 14 residues. The CDR3 DNA reads TGCGCCAGCAGCCCAACGAACCCAGGGGACACCATATATTTT. The encoded protein is CASSPTNPGDTIYF.

This clonotype was picked up many times. CDR3 loop: CASSLRRGGSDTQYF. The DNA for the CDR3 is TGTGCCAGCAGTTTAAGGAGGGGAGGGTCAGATACGCAGTATTTT. The chain employs TRBV12-3 or TRBV12-4 and TRBJ2-3, with 7 bases lining up with TRBD2. The CDR3 consists of 15 residues. V was pared by 2 bases and J by 4 bases, with 6 bases of the junction left unmatched.

This clonotype was seen more than once but under ten times. V and J are TRBV20-1 and TRBJ2-1, with TRBD1 as a possible D gene (6 bases). V was shortened by 3 bases and J by 8 bases, with 20 bases between the two germline ends. The germline V gene has CDR1 DFQATT and CDR2 SNEGSKA (reference sequence). The length of the CDR3 is 15 residues. CDR3 bases: TGCAGTGCTAGGGATTGGGGACACGGACGGGATGAGCAGTTCTTC. Its protein product is CSARDWGHGRDEQFF.

This clonotype was seen many times. The V gene is TRBV7-2, the J gene TRBJ2-1; 11 bases are shared with TRBD2. The junction had 5 bases not matched to a gene; V was cut back by 0 bases and J by 7 bases. This CDR3 is built from 16 residues. CDR1 is SGHTA and CDR2 is FQGNSA in the germline V gene. The CDR3 DNA follows: TGTGCCAGCAGCTTAGCTTGGTTAGCGGGAGGGAATGAGCAGTTCTTC. This codes for CASSLAWLAGGNEQFF.

This clonotype was observed a handful of times. The chain recombines TRBV4-1 with TRBJ1-1; D is undetermined. The length of the CDR3 is 11 residues. Trimming pared 0 bases from V and 9 bases from J, leaving 5 bases between. Germline CDR1 reads MGHRA; CDR2 reads YSYEKL. The CDR3 DNA is TGCGCCAGCAGCCAAGATCGGAAAGCTTTCTTT. This sequence encodes CASSQDRKAFF.

This clonotype was seen at least ten times. V usage is TRBV11-2 and J usage is TRBJ2-3; no reliable D call. CDR1 and CDR2 (germline): SGHAT, FQNNGV. This CDR3 is built from 13 residues. The V end was cut by 5 bases, the J end by 2 bases, with 8 bases between. The CDR3 is CASSTAITDTQYF. The CDR3 DNA reads TGTGCCAGCAGCACAGCCATCACAGATACGCAGTATTTT.

This chain connects TRBV6-2 or TRBV6-3 to TRBJ2-5, with 11 bases fitting TRBD2. This CDR3 has 14 residues. Germline CDR1 reads MNHEY; CDR2 reads SVGEGT. Trimming cost V 6 bases and J 3 bases; bases outside gene matches: 3. CDR3 sequence (DNA): TGTGCCAGCAGCCGTAGCGGGGGGGAAGAGACCCAGTACTTC. It translates to CASSRSGGEETQYF.

This clonotype was seen only a few times. V gene TRBV19 combines with J gene TRBJ1-1, with TRBD1 matching 8 bases. CDR1 and CDR2 (germline): LNHDA, SQIVND (reference sequence). The CDR3 sequence is 14 residues long. Unmatched junction bases numbered 3, after V lost 3 bases and J lost 3 bases. This CDR3 reads CASSINRGYTEAFF. DNA of the CDR3: TGTGCCAGTAGTATTAACAGGGGGTACACTGAAGCTTTCTTT.

The rearrangement uses TRBV30 and TRBJ1-1, with D unresolved. V was trimmed by 7 bases and J by 2 bases, leaving 14 bases between them. Germline assignment: CDR1 GTSNPN and CDR2 SVGIG (reference sequence). The CDR3 consists of 13 residues. The CDR3 region has the DNA TGTGCCTTCCAACCAGGCCACAACACTGAAGCTTTCTTT. Translating gives CAFQPGHNTEAFF. Filled out from reference TRBV30 and TRBJ1-1, the complete variable domain reads SQTIHQWPATLVQPVGSPLSLECTVEGTSNPNLYWYRQAAGRGLQLLFYSVGIGQISSEVPQNLSASRPQDRQFILSSKKLLLSDSGFYLCAFQPGHNTEAFFGQGTRLTVV.

This clonotype was seen repeatedly, ten times or more. This chain joins TRBV5-6 and TRBJ2-3; D gene unclear. CDR1 is SGHDT, CDR2 YYEEEE, per germline. The CDR3 consists of 12 residues. The V gene lost 0 bases and the J gene lost 7 bases, with 6 bases spanning the gap. The CDR3 reads CASSLGGNTQYF. CDR3 nucleotides: TGTGCCAGCAGCTTGGGTGGGAATACGCAGTATTTT.

The table lists this clonotype with many counts. This chain joins TRBV4-1 and TRBJ2-1; TRBD2 is a possible D gene (6 bases). The V gene lost 1 base and the J gene lost 4 bases, with 11 bases spanning the gap. Per the germline V gene, CDR1 is MGHRA and CDR2 is YSYEKL. The CDR3 covers 15 residues. The CDR3 here is CASSQGTGVYNEQFF. The CDR3 DNA reads as TGCGCCAGCAGCCAAGGGACGGGGGTGTACAATGAGCAGTTCTTC.

This clonotype was seen many times. V and J are TRBV12-3 or TRBV12-4 and TRBJ2-2; TRBD1 agrees at 9 bases. Trimming removed 5 bases from V and 0 bases from J; junction bases left unmatched: 7. The CDR3 contains 17 residues. The CDR3 nucleotides read TGTGCCAGCAGTCCGGGACAGGGCTTATCGAACACCGGGGAGCTGTTTTTT. Translated, it gives CASSPGQGLSNTGELFF.

In this sample, this clonotype turned up a few times. The J gene is TRBJ2-1, the V gene TRBV18, with D perhaps TRBD1 (5 bases). The V gene's germline CDR1 is KGHSH and CDR2 LQKENI. This CDR3 is 14 amino acids long. V lost 0 bases, J lost 8 bases, and 11 bases lay in between. The CDR3: CASSPPGPRDEQFF. In nucleotides, the CDR3 is TGTGCCAGCTCACCACCGGGGCCGCGAGATGAGCAGTTCTTC. The entire variable domain, with the rest obtained from reference TRBV18 and TRBJ2-1, is as follows: NAGVMQNPRHLVRRRGQEARLRCSPMKGHSHVYWYRQLPEEGLKFMVYLQKENIIDESGMPKERFSAEFPKEGPSILRIQQVVRGDSAAYFCASSPPGPRDEQFFGPGTRLTVL.

This clonotype came up many times. The V gene is TRBV7-9, the J gene TRBJ2-1; 10 nucleotides agree with TRBD2. There are 14 residues in the CDR3. From germline, CDR1 is SEHNR and CDR2 FQNEAQ (reference sequence). J lost 10 bases, V lost 4 bases, and 7 bases had no gene match. In nucleotides, the CDR3 is TGTGCCAGCAGCTCTAGCGGGAGAATAGGGGAGCAGTTCTTC. It is translated as CASSSSGRIGEQFF.

This clonotype was found many times. V usage is TRBV4-1 and J usage is TRBJ2-7; no definite D call. V dropped 3 bases and J dropped 2 bases, with 2 bases sitting between them. The V gene's germline CDR1 is MGHRA and CDR2 YSYEKL. This CDR3 region has 11 residues. CDR3 bases: TGCGCCAGCAGCCAGGCCTACGAGCAGTACTTC. This sequence encodes CASSQAYEQYF.